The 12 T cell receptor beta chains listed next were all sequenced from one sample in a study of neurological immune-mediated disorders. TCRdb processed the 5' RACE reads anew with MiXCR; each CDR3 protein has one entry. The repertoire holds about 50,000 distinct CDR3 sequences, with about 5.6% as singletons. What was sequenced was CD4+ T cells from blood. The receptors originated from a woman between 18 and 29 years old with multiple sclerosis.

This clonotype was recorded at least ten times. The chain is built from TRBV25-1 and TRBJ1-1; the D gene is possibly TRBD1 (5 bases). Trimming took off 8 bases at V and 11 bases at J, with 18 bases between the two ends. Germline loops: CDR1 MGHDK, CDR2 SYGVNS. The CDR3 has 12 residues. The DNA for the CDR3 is TGTGCCAGCGTCGACCAGGGCCCGCAGGCTTTCTTT. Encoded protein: CASVDQGPQAFF.

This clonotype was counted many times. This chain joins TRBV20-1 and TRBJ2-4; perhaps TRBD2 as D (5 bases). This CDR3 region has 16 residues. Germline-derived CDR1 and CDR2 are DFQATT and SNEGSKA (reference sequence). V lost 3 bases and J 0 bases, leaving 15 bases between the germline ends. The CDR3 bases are TGCAGTGCTAGTCAACTAGGCGGACTAGCCAAAAACATTCAGTACTTC. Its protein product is CSASQLGGLAKNIQYF.

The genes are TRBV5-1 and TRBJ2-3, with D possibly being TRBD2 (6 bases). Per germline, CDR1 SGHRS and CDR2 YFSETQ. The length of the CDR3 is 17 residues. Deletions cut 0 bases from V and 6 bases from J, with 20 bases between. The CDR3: CASSLVGLLPGVDTQYF. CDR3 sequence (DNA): TGCGCCAGCAGCTTGGTGGGACTTCTTCCTGGGGTGGATACGCAGTATTTT.

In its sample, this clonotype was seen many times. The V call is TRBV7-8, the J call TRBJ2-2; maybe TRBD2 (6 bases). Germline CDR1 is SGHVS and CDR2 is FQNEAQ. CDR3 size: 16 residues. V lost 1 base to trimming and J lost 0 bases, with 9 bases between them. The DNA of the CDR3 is TGTGCCAGCAGCTTAGTTGCGGGAACGAACACCGGGGAGCTGTTTTTT. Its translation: CASSLVAGTNTGELFF.

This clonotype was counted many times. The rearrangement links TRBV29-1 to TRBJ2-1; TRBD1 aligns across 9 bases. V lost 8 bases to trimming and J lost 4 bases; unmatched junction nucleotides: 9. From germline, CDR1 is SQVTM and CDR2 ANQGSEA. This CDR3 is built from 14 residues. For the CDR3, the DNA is TGCAGCACGAGCCCGGACAGGGGATACAATGAGCAGTTCTTC. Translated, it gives CSTSPDRGYNEQFF.

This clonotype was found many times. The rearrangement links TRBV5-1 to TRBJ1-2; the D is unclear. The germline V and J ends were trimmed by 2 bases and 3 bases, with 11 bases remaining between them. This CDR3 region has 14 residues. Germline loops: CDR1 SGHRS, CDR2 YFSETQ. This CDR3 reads CASSFGNLDYGYTF. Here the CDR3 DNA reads TGCGCCAGCAGCTTCGGAAATTTAGACTATGGCTACACCTTC.

In DNA, the CDR3 is TGTGCCAGCAGGCTCCGGGGAAACGGGGAGCTGTTTTTT. It codes for CASRLRGNGELFF. This chain connects TRBV6-5 to TRBJ2-2, with D perhaps TRBD2 (5 bases). Germline CDR1 and CDR2: MNHEY and SVGAGI. Trimming pared 6 bases from V and 7 bases from J, leaving 12 bases between. The CDR3 covers 13 residues.

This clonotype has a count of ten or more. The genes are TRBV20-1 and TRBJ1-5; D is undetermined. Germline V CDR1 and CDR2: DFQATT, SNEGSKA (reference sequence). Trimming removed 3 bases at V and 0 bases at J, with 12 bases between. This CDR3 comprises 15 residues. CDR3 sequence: CSAREDIYSNQPQHF. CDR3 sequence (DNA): TGCAGTGCTAGGGAAGACATTTATAGCAATCAGCCCCAGCATTTT.

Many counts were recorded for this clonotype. The CDR3 region is CASRASSGGAYEQFF. CDR3 nucleotide sequence: TGCGCCAGCAGGGCGTCTAGCGGGGGGGCCTATGAGCAGTTCTTC. The genes are TRBV10-2 and TRBJ2-1; TRBD2 matches at 12 bases. The CDR3 covers 15 residues. V was clipped by 6 bases and J by 8 bases; unmatched bases: 8. The germline V gene encodes CDR1 WSHSY and CDR2 SAAADI.

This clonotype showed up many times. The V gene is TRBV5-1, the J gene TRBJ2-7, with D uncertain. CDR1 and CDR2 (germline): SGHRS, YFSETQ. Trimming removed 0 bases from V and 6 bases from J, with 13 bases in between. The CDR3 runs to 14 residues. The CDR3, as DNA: TGCGCCAGCAGCTTGGAGTCGTTTCCCTCCGAGCAGTACTTC. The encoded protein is CASSLESFPSEQYF.

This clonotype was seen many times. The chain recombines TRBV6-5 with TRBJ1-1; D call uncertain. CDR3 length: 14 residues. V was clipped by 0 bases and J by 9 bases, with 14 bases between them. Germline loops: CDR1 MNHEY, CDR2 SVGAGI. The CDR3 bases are TGTGCCAGCAGTTACTCGAGGAAGGAGAATCAAGCTTTCTTT. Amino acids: CASSYSRKENQAFF.

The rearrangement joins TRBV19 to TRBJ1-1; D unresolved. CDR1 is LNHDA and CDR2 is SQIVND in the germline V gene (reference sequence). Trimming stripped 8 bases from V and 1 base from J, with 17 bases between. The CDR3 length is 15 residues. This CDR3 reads CASARPAGANTEAFF. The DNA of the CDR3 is TGTGCCAGTGCCCGACCGGCGGGTGCGAACACTGAAGCTTTCTTT.